This T cell receptor beta chain stems from a study of beta chain features in type 1 diabetes (dated by TCRdb to between 2018 and 2020). As for the study more broadly: Mean age, gender distribution, total cell number and subset yield did not differ between patients and healthy donors. A total of some 100,000,000 sorted cells were examined across all samples, and a strong correlation was observed between cell number per subset and RNA yield. The study compared the TCRB repertoires of sorted circulating CD4+ T cell subsets in recently diagnosed type 1 diabetes patients with those in matched healthy donors. Regulatory and stem cell-like memory subsets were obtained from only 8 patients and roughly eight healthy donors, while naive and central memory subsets were obtained from all 30 or so donors. Results the study describes overall, beyond this receptor: Sequencing cDNA rather than genomic DNA could over-represent highly expressing activated cells, although activation and CD3 levels did not differ between groups. Patients with type 1 diabetes made fewer insertions and deleted more nucleotides at VDJ recombination sites, implying thymic rearrangement abnormalities. The naive, central memory and regulatory TCRB repertoires appeared to resemble one another more closely among patients than among healthy donors. HLA sub-analyses involved small numbers of individuals, so any influence of HLA type on TCRB rearrangement remained unresolved. A moderate but significant shortening of TCRB CDR3 length was observed in type 1 diabetes patients in all four CD4+ subsets. Shorter templates might be favored by PCR, yet because patient and control samples were amplified and corrected together, any such skew would affect both groups equally.

Each donor gave one peripheral blood draw, around 0.12 L on average, collected into heparinised tubes. Naive, central memory, regulatory and stem cell-like memory CD4+ T cells were sorted on a BD FACSAria II using a panel including CD45RO, CCR7, CD25, CD127, CD95 and CD27. Purity was above 95% for every sorted population. PBMCs were separated immediately by Lymphoprep density gradient centrifugation and were stained directly, without being cultured. To minimize batch effects, samples were stained and sorted in pairs, one healthy donor with one patient per experiment. The entire isolated RNA was reverse transcribed using the High Capacity cDNA Reverse Transcription Kit, and thus expressed TCRB transcripts were sequenced. Deep immunoSEQ sequencing was performed on naive, central memory and regulatory T cell samples, with an average of around 3.4 million total reads per sample. Sorted cells were lysed in RLT buffer, and RNA was extracted using DNase-treated RNeasy Micro or Mini kits according to cell number. To prevent cross-contamination, each cell subset was processed individually, whereas patient and healthy donor samples were processed jointly. TCRB sequences were amplified from cDNA with the immunoSEQ multiplex PCR, producing 87-bp fragments spanning the CDR3 region. The amplicons were sequenced using the Illumina HiSeq platform. In the source study's methods: Synthetic template baselines were used to correct PCR bias computationally, reads within Hamming distance 2 were collapsed, and singletons that could not be merged were discarded. Reads were aligned against IMGT to assign V, D and J genes, CDR3 length and insertions or deletions at six rearrangement sites. Within each subset, clonotype counts were normalized to the number of sorted cells before true diversity and Gini coefficients were calculated with the tcR R package. The overlap coefficient, calculated on TCRB nucleotide sequences, was used to measure repertoire sharing. TCRdb took over this immuneACCESS table, retaining in-frame rearrangements with V and J assigned. Such tables are incomplete; in checked studies, under half of the missing clones stem from an unresolved V gene, and the remainder is unexplained. V, J and clone size are taken as reported in that table, and D and trimming were inferred from the DNA itself. The sample includes approximately 120,000 clones, with approximately 15% observed a single time. Roughly 2.5% of the sample comes from the top ten.

The germline V gene specifies MDHEN as CDR1 and SYDVKM as CDR2. The junction shows trimming of 6 bases on V and 1 base on J, plus 6 bases between the germline ends. From the cysteine through the phenylalanine, the CDR3 covers 12 amino acids. Kept here is only the CDR3 DNA, which spans 36 bases and is read in frame from base 1. In regard to this clone: The clone's antigen remains unknown. Per-base qualities were not stored, and no clone one base away is much larger.

The sequenced material came from central memory CD4+ T cells from blood. The receptor was isolated from a man between 18 and 35 years old with type 1 diabetes. This sequence uses TRBV28 and TRBJ2-5; no confident D gene assignment can be made. The DNA is as follows: TGTGCCAGCAGCCTAACCCAAGAGACCCAGTACTTC. This codes for CASSLTQETQYF.